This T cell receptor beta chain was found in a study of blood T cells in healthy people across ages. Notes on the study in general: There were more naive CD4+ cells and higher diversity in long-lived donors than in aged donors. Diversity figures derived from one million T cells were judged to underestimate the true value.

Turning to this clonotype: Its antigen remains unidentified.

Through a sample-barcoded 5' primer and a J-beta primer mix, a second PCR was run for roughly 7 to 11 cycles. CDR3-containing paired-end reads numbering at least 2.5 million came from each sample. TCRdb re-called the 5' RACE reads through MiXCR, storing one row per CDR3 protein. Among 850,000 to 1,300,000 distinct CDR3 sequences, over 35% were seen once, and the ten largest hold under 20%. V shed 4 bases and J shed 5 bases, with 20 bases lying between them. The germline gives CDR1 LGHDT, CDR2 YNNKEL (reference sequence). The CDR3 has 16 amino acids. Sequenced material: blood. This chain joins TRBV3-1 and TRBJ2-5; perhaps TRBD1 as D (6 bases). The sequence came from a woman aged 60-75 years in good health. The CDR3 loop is CASSPIGNRARETQYF. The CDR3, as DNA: TGTGCCAGCAGCCCTATAGGGAACAGGGCCAGGGAGACCCAGTACTTC.